The rows below give T cell receptor beta chains drawn from one sample of a study of shared clonotypes between healthy human individuals. Assay used: immunoSEQ multiplex PCR; TCRdb lists only in-frame clones, some missing. The data show about 980,000 clones, about three quarters seen once. Source material: memory CD4+ T cells sorted from blood. The receptors were sampled from a man aged 18-30 years in good health. Each CDR3 is given without its conserved first and last residue.

cdr3_length v_call cdr3_aa
14 TRBV7-9 ASSPAGAGAPVEQY
9 TRBV2 ASSREDTQY
13 TRBV7-9 ASSKTGAESYGYT
14 TRBV27 ASRRSGTSSAYEQY
13 TRBV7-2 ASSLSWGSGNTIY
14 TRBV7-9 ASSLAGGDNNQPQH
11 TRBV30 AWSRGSGNTIY
13 TRBV28 ASSPFRDRPYEQY
11 TRBV7-9 ASSPGGGNEQY
13 TRBV4-3 ASSQDSSGITEAF
11 TRBV11-3 ASSFQENTEAF
11 TRBV5-4 ASMRDAYYGYT
14 TRBV27 ASSLRGAGYQETQY
11 TRBV12-5 ASGFGGAFEQF
14 TRBV7-9 ASSPHRGETQNEQF
13 TRBV19 ASRDRGRGNTEAF
11 TRBV7-2 ASSPLQNTEAF
13 TRBV19 ASRGETSGSREQF
12 TRBV5-6 ASSLGQVFGGYT
12 TRBV9 ASSVDPGGNTIY
12 TRBV9 ASSVRWDSYEQY
14 TRBV5-1 ASSDTSGRGTDTQY
12 TRBV6-1 ASRPLQGAYEQY
13 TRBV5-1 ASSLLVPGGETQY
13 TRBV28 ASSDKGQLSYEQY
11 TRBV2 ASRKDRGFEAF
13 TRBV7-6 ASSPGTGRTGELF
11 TRBV7-2 ASSNINGGEQY
16 TRBV28 ASSSTWTSGGGADTQY
11 TRBV30 AWRQGPNTEAF
12 TRBV30 AWVGAALGETQY
11 TRBV5-1 ASSLGQGSEAF
11 TRBV19 ASRPSGRVEQY
12 TRBV6-1 ASTLTGGYYGYT
13 TRBV5-6 ASSSLRFSNYGYT
12 TRBV5-1 ASSLDFGNQPQH
13 TRBV14 ASSPTGDITDTQY
11 TRBV18 ASSLGTNTEAF
13 TRBV2 ASSETSGGMSEQY
14 TRBV6-5 ASSYGDRGVGETQY
13 TRBV5-1 ASSLQGAVTETQY
9 TRBV6-1 ASSDQGEQF
13 TRBV7-6 ASSLGDGGSYGYT
14 TRBV6-5 ASSYSRSGRTYEQY
14 TRBV5-4 ASSFRRLAGGETQY
13 TRBV28 ASSPRTLGRSPLH
14 TRBV6-1 ASSVVGTGWGETQY
11 TRBV7-2 ASSLSPGDEQF
18 TRBV19 ASSISSGHDSNKANEKLF
10 TRBV7-9 ASSLTTSGQF